This paragraph covers one T cell receptor beta chain sequence. Its antigen remains unidentified. This sample is drawn from a study of OX40 agonist ivuxolimab in advanced cancers. Germline V CDR1 and CDR2: SGHKS, YYEKEE (reference sequence). The CDR3 totals 14 residues. V was pared by 4 bases and J by 2 bases, with 12 bases between. Measured with immunoSEQ multiplex PCR; TCRdb has only the in-frame clones, and not every one. The sample contains tens of thousands of clones, 80% to 90% of which appear only once. Study-wide results and caveats: Individuals who were partial responders at 0.1-3.0 mg/kg had clonal expansion that ranked among the lowest. Among expanded peripheral T cells, antigen specificity went undetermined. More expanded clones were found, on average, in CD8+ than in CD4+ T cells. Circulating CD4+ and CD8+ T cells showed clonal expansion by week 6 at 0.1 to 3.0 mg/kg.

The receptor's source is an adult with an advanced solid tumor such as melanoma, head and neck, liver or kidney cancer. V is TRBV5-5 and J is TRBJ2-5, with no clear D. The sequences come from CD4+ or CD8+ T cells sorted from blood, collected in a trial of the OX40 agonist ivuxolimab. The CDR3 loop is CASSPSLVQETQYF. The DNA for the CDR3 is TGTGCCAGCAGCCCGTCGCTAGTTCAAGAGACCCAGTACTTC. Variable domain in full (rest from reference TRBV5-5 and TRBJ2-5): DAGVTQSPTHLIKTRGQQVTLRCSPISGHKSVSWYQQVLGQGPQFIFQYYEKEERGRGNFPDRFSARQFPNYSSELNVNALLLGDSALYLCASSPSLVQETQYFGPGTRLLVL.